This T cell receptor (beta chain) derives from a study of T cell responses to AZD1222 COVID-19 vaccine. Regarding the study as a whole: Vaccination with two AZD1222 doses was followed by a rise in Spike-specific TCR breadth and depth. Dominant at 160-218 and 743-854, vaccine-associated CD4 TCRs also spanned spike. Only after the peak T cell response were repertoires sampled.

There are 17 residues in the CDR3. The trim removed 0 bases at V and 0 bases at J, leaving 4 bases unmatched. Germline loops: CDR1 SGHRS, CDR2 YFSETQ. As for this clone: Its matching antigen is unknown.

Measured with immunoSEQ multiplex PCR; TCRdb has only the in-frame clones, and not every one. This sample carries 130,000 to 150,000 clones, 85% to 95% of them seen once, and the ten largest clones take roughly 2%. The rearrangement links TRBV5-1 to TRBJ1-4; 8 bases match TRBD1. Sequenced material: peripheral blood, taken on day 0 of AZD1222 vaccination. The clonotype originates from an adult in good health. The CDR3, as DNA: TGCGCCAGCAGCTTGGGGGTGGGACAGGCAACTAATGAAAAACTGTTTTTT. Translated: CASSLGVGQATNEKLFF.